The clone carrying this T cell receptor beta chain was seen at least ten times. This entry is derived from a study of T-cell reconstitution after alpha-beta-depleted transplantation in children. TCRbeta library construction was performed incorporating unique molecular identifiers. Each CDR3 protein gets one entry after TCRdb re-called the PCR reads with MiXCR. The sample includes approximately 250,000 distinct CDR3 sequences, around 9.7% of them seen just once. Unmatched junction bases numbered 14, after V lost 5 bases and J lost 8 bases. Germline V gene lookup returns CDR1 SNHLY and CDR2 FYNNEI. The CDR3 loop spans 15 amino acids.

The material was PBMCs from the stem cell graft donor, obtained from the stem cell graft. The receptor was isolated from a human donor who donated a stem cell graft to a child with SCID. This sequence joins TRBV2 and TRBJ1-1; the match to TRBD1 covers 7 bases. CDR3: CASSLGGGWNTEAFF. The CDR3, as DNA: TGTGCCAGCAGTTTGGGAGGGGGCTGGAATACCGAAGCTTTCTTT.